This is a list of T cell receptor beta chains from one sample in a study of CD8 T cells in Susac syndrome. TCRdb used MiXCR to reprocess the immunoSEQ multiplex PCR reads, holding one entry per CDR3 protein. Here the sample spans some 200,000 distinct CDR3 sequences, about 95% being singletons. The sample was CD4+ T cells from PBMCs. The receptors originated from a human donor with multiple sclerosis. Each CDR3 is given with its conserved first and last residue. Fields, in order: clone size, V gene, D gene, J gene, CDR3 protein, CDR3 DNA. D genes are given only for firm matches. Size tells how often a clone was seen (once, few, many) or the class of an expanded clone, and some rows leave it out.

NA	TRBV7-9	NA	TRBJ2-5	CASSEQLAGETQYF	TGTGCCAGCAGCGAACAACTAGCTGGCGAGACCCAGTACTTC
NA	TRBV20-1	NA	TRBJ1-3	CSARDRNSGNTIYF	TGCAGTGCTAGAGATCGTAACTCTGGAAACACCATATATTTT
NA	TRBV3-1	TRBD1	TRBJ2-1	CASSQDPGQGAYNEQFF	TGTGCCAGCAGCCAGGATCCGGGACAGGGGGCCTACAATGAGCAGTTCTTC
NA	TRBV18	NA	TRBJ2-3	CASSRDSLSTDTQYF	TGTGCCAGCTCACGGGACTCGCTCAGCACAGATACGCAGTATTTT
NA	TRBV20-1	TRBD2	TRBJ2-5	CSARGAGAGETQYF	TGCAGTGCTAGAGGAGCGGGAGCCGGGGAGACCCAGTACTTC
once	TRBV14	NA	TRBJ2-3	CASSQVPTLRTAQYF	TGTGCCAGCAGCCAAGTCCCCACCCTTAGAACGGCGCAGTATTTT
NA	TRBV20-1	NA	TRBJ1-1	CSATPGVMNTEAFF	TGCAGTGCTACCCCAGGGGTCATGAACACTGAAGCTTTCTTT
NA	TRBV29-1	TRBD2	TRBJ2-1	CSARTSGGAVEQFF	TGCAGCGCTCGGACTAGCGGGGGGGCCGTGGAGCAGTTCTTC
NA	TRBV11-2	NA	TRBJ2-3	CASSRQSTDTQYF	TGTGCCAGCAGTCGACAGAGCACAGATACGCAGTATTTT
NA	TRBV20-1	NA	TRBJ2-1	CSASPKGARRESYNEQFF	TGCAGTGCTAGCCCGAAAGGGGCCCGAAGAGAGTCCTACAATGAGCAGTTCTTC
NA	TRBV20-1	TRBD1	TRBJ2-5	CSAPKRTGRETQYF	TGCAGTGCTCCTAAAAGGACAGGGCGCGAGACCCAGTACTTC
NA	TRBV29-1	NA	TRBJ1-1	CSVRRTMNTEAFF	TGCAGCGTACGACGGACTATGAACACTGAAGCTTTCTTT
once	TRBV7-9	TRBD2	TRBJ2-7	CASSDTLAVEYF	TGTGCCAGCAGCGATACCCTAGCGGTGGAGTACTTC
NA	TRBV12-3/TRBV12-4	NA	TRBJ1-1	CASSPTTNTEAFF	TGTGCCAGCAGTCCTACGACGAACACTGAAGCTTTCTTT
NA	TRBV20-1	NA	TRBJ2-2	CSAVPGQNTGELFF	TGCAGTGCGGTTCCGGGACAGAACACCGGGGAGCTGTTTTTT
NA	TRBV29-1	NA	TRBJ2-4	CSVEPVAKNIQYF	TGCAGCGTTGAACCCGTAGCCAAAAACATTCAGTACTTC
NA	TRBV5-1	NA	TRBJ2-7	CASSLKGSYEQYF	TGCGCCAGCAGCTTGAAAGGCTCCTACGAGCAGTACTTC
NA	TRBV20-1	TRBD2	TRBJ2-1	CSARGGTSFFRGNEQFF	TGCAGTGCACGGGGCGGGACTAGCTTCTTCAGAGGCAATGAGCAGTTCTTC
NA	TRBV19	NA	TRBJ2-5	CASSRTEQETQYF	TGTGCCAGTAGTAGGACGGAACAAGAGACCCAGTACTTC
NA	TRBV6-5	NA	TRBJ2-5	CASSYSTWAGTQYF	TGTGCCAGCAGTTACTCGACGTGGGCGGGGACCCAGTACTTC
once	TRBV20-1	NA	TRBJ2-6	CSAQRQTGANVLTF	TGCAGTGCTCAAAGACAGACCGGGGCCAACGTCCTGACTTTC
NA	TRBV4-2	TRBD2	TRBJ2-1	CASSLGGSGSRGEQFF	TGTGCCAGCAGCCTGGGTGGGAGCGGGAGCCGGGGAGAGCAGTTCTTC
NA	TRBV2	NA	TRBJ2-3	CASMGKGGGDTQYF	TGTGCCAGCATGGGCAAGGGAGGGGGAGATACGCAGTATTTT
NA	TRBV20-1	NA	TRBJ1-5	CSARDGNYNQPQHF	TGCAGTGCTAGAGATGGAAATTATAATCAGCCCCAGCATTTT
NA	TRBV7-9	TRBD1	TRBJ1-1	CASSSDREWNTEAFF	TGTGCCAGCAGCTCCGACAGGGAGTGGAACACTGAAGCTTTCTTT
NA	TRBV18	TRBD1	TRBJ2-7	CASSPQMDRGLYEQYF	TGTGCCAGCTCACCACAAATGGACAGGGGGCTCTACGAGCAGTACTTC
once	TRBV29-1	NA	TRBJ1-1	CSVDPMNTEAFF	TGCAGCGTTGACCCAATGAACACTGAAGCTTTCTTT
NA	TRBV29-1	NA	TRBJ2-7	CSVGQVGYEQYF	TGCAGCGTTGGACAGGTGGGGTACGAGCAGTACTTC
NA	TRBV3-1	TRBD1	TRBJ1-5	CASSTGQGSPGSNQPQHF	TGTGCCAGCAGCACTGGACAGGGGAGTCCCGGTAGCAATCAGCCCCAGCATTTT
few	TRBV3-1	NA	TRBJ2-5	CASSPRTLQETQYF	TGTGCCAGCAGCCCTCGGACACTCCAAGAGACCCAGTACTTC
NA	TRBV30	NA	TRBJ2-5	CAWSVRGTRGQETQYF	TGTGCCTGGAGTGTTCGGGGGACACGGGGTCAAGAGACCCAGTACTTC
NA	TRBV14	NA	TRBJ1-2	CASSPGYYGYTF	TGTGCCAGCAGCCCGGGATACTATGGCTACACCTTC
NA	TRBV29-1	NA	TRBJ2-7	CSAEWDSYEQYF	TGCAGCGCCGAATGGGATTCCTACGAGCAGTACTTC
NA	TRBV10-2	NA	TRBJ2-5	CASTETRGETQYF	TGCGCCAGCACCGAAACGAGGGGAGAGACCCAGTACTTC
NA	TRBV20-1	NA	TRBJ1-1	CSAYPLRQVMNTEAFF	TGCAGTGCGTACCCTCTAAGGCAAGTTATGAACACTGAAGCTTTCTTT
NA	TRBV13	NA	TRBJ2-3	CASNRRAVIVTDTQYF	TGTGCCAGCAACCGACGGGCGGTGATTGTCACAGATACGCAGTATTTT
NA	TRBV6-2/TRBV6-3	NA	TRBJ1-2	CASSCRDPLCGYTF	TGTGCCAGCAGTTGCAGGGATCCCCTCTGTGGCTACACCTTC
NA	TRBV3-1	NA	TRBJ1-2	CASSQEARGSVGYTF	TGTGCCAGCAGCCAAGAGGCGAGGGGGTCGGTTGGCTACACCTTC
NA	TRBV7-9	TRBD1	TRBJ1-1	CASSLKTGGWDTEAFF	TGTGCCAGCAGCCTGAAGACAGGGGGCTGGGACACTGAAGCTTTCTTT
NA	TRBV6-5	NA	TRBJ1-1	CASSQEGTAEAFF	TGTGCCAGCAGTCAAGAAGGTACCGCTGAAGCTTTCTTT
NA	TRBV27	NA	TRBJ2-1	CASSSSTGNEQFF	TGTGCCAGCAGTTCCTCGACGGGCAATGAGCAGTTCTTC
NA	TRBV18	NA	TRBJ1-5	CASSPGENQPQHF	TGTGCCAGCTCACCAGGAGAGAATCAGCCCCAGCATTTT
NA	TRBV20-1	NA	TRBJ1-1	CSAYEANTEAFF	TGCAGTGCTTACGAGGCTAACACTGAAGCTTTCTTT
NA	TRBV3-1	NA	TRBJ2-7	CASSPGTEAYEQYF	TGTGCCAGCAGCCCGGGGACCGAAGCCTACGAGCAGTACTTC
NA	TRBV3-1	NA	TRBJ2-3	CASSHRGGDTQYF	TGTGCCAGCAGCCACCGGGGAGGAGATACGCAGTATTTT
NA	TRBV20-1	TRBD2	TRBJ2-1	CSAYGSYGTSGSNEQFF	TGCAGTGCTTATGGAAGCTACGGGACTAGCGGGAGCAATGAGCAGTTCTTC
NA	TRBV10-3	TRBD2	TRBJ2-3	CATQLAGGPTQYF	TGTGCCACCCAACTAGCGGGAGGGCCCACGCAGTATTTT
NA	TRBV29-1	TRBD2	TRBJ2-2	CSVRGGSNTGELFF	TGCAGCGTACGCGGGGGGTCGAACACCGGGGAGCTGTTTTTT
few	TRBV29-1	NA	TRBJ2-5	CSVEQGGGETQYF	TGCAGCGTTGAACAGGGCGGAGGCGAGACCCAGTACTTC
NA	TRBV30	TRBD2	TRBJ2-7	CAWSVGLADIYEQYF	TGTGCCTGGAGTGTAGGACTAGCGGATATCTACGAGCAGTACTTC
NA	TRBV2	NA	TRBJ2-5	CASGFGETQYF	TGTGCCAGCGGTTTCGGGGAGACCCAGTACTTC
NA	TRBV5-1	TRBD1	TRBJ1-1	CASSLEQGFTEAFF	TGCGCCAGCAGCTTGGAACAGGGGTTCACTGAAGCTTTCTTT
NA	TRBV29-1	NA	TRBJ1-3	CSVGTPGNTIYF	TGCAGCGTGGGGACACCGGGAAACACCATATATTTT
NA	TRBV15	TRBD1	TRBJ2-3	CATSRDRGLGTDTQYF	TGTGCCACCAGCAGGGACAGGGGTTTGGGCACAGATACGCAGTATTTT
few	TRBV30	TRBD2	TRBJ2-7	CAWDPGTSGGGEQYF	TGTGCCTGGGACCCGGGGACTAGCGGAGGGGGGGAACAGTACTTC
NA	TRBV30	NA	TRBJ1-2	CAWVRAVRSYTF	TGTGCCTGGGTCCGGGCAGTGAGGAGCTACACCTTC
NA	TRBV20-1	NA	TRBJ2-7	CSGETSSSYEQYF	TGCAGTGGGGAGACTAGTTCCTCCTACGAGCAGTACTTC
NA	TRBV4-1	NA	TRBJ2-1	CASSHPGQGEQFF	TGCGCCAGCAGCCACCCGGGCCAAGGGGAGCAGTTCTTC